The rows below give T cell receptor beta chains drawn from one sample of a study of molecular identifiers for immune sequencing clone quantification. TCRdb re-called the PCR reads through MiXCR, storing one row per CDR3 protein. In the table there are tens of thousands of distinct CDR3 sequences, less than 20% of which are singletons. Sequences were obtained from naive CD8+ T cells from blood, with Jurkat cell RNA spiked in. All receptors come from a human donor in good health. Some libraries in this study had Jurkat cell RNA spiked in. CDR3s include the opening cysteine and the closing phenylalanine or tryptophan.

j_gene,v_gene,CDR3aa
TRBJ1-2,TRBV30,CAWSNDRGFDTF
TRBJ2-7,TRBV6-2/TRBV6-3,CASSYRRGDEQYF
TRBJ2-7,TRBV7-2,CASSLGQYAYEQYF
TRBJ2-1,TRBV9,CASSPPTSANEQFF
TRBJ2-2,TRBV19,CASSKIAGAGELFF
TRBJ2-1,TRBV19,CASTIYGLVGSEQFF
TRBJ2-3,TRBV7-2,CASSLGWRGPTDTQYF
TRBJ1-1,TRBV28,CASSPLRDGYEAFF
TRBJ2-7,TRBV27,CASFNLAGAYEQYF
TRBJ1-2,TRBV11-3,CASSSIDYGYTF
TRBJ2-7,TRBV7-2,CASSFPTSGSTTYEQYF
TRBJ2-1,TRBV27,CASSLFNEQFF
TRBJ1-4,TRBV12-3/TRBV12-4,CASSNQGTGAAEKLFF
TRBJ2-7,TRBV7-9,CANSLAGGEQYF